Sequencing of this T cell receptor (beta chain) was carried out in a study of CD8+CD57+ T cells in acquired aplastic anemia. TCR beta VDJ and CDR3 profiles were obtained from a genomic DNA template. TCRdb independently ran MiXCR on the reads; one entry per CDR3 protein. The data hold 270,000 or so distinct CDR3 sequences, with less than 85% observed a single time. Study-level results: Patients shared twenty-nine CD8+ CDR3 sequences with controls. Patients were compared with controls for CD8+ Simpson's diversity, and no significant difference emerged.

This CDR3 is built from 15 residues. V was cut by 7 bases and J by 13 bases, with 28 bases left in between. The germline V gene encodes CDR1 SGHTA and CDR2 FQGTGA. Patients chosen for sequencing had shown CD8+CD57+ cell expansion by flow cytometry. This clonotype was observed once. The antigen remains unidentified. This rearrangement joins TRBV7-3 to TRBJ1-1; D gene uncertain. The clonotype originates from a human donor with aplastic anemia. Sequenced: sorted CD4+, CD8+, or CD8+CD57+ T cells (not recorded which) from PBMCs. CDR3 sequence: CASTRSSPSVPAVFF. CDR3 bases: TGTGCCAGCACCCGGTCGTCTCCAAGCGTCCCAGCAGTTTTCTTT.